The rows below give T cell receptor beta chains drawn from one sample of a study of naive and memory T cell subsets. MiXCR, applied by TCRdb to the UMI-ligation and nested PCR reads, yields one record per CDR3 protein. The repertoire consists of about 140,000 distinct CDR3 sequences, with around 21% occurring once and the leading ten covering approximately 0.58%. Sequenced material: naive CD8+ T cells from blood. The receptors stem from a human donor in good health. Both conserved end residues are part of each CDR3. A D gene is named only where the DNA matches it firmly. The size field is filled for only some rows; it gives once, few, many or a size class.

CDR3aa: CASSTGSTEAFF
CDR3nt: TGTGCCAGCAGCACAGGGAGCACTGAAGCTTTCTTT
d_gene: -
j_gene: TRBJ1-1
abundance: -
v_gene: TRBV7-9

CDR3aa: CASSHSGTEKDEQFF
CDR3nt: TGTGCCAGCAGCCATTCCGGGACAGAAAAGGATGAGCAGTTCTTC
d_gene: TRBD1
j_gene: TRBJ2-1
abundance: few
v_gene: TRBV3-1

CDR3aa: CAIGRVGNTIYF
CDR3nt: TGTGCCATAGGCAGGGTCGGAAACACCATATATTTT
d_gene: -
j_gene: TRBJ1-3
abundance: -
v_gene: TRBV12-3/TRBV12-4

CDR3aa: CASSLIMAGVDSPLHF
CDR3nt: TGTGCCAGCAGTTTAATTATGGCAGGCGTAGATTCACCCCTCCACTTT
d_gene: -
j_gene: TRBJ1-6
abundance: -
v_gene: TRBV12-3/TRBV12-4

CDR3aa: CASSFEDRPYEQYF
CDR3nt: TGTGCCAGCAGCTTTGAAGACAGGCCCTACGAGCAGTACTTC
d_gene: -
j_gene: TRBJ2-7
abundance: -
v_gene: TRBV7-2

CDR3aa: CASSIVWGQDEQYF
CDR3nt: TGTGCCAGTAGTATAGTCTGGGGGCAGGACGAGCAGTACTTC
d_gene: -
j_gene: TRBJ2-7
abundance: -
v_gene: TRBV19

CDR3aa: CASSQVTWGEQYF
CDR3nt: TGCGCCAGCAGCCAAGTCACTTGGGGGGAGCAGTACTTC
d_gene: -
j_gene: TRBJ2-7
abundance: few
v_gene: TRBV4-1

CDR3aa: CASSPRLAGKDEQFF
CDR3nt: TGTGCCAGCAGCCCACGACTAGCGGGCAAGGATGAGCAGTTCTTC
d_gene: TRBD2
j_gene: TRBJ2-1
abundance: -
v_gene: TRBV7-6

CDR3aa: CASSYGTGGNEKLFF
CDR3nt: TGTGCCAGCAGTTACGGTACAGGGGGAAATGAAAAACTGTTTTTT
d_gene: TRBD1
j_gene: TRBJ1-4
abundance: -
v_gene: TRBV6-5

CDR3aa: CATSTRGSNSYEQYF
CDR3nt: TGTGCCACCAGCACGCGGGGCAGTAACTCCTACGAGCAGTACTTC
d_gene: -
j_gene: TRBJ2-7
abundance: -
v_gene: TRBV15

CDR3aa: CASRLVSGELFF
CDR3nt: TGTGCCAGCAGGCTAGTAAGCGGGGAGCTGTTTTTT
d_gene: -
j_gene: TRBJ2-2
abundance: -
v_gene: TRBV12-3/TRBV12-4

CDR3aa: CSGGESSYEQYF
CDR3nt: TGCAGTGGGGGAGAAAGCTCCTACGAGCAGTACTTC
d_gene: -
j_gene: TRBJ2-7
abundance: -
v_gene: TRBV20-1

CDR3aa: CASTGHRNSPLHF
CDR3nt: TGTGCCAGCACGGGACACCGCAATTCACCCCTCCACTTT
d_gene: -
j_gene: TRBJ1-6
abundance: -
v_gene: TRBV28

CDR3aa: CAWSVGGISEAFF
CDR3nt: TGTGCCTGGAGTGTGGGGGGGATCTCTGAAGCTTTCTTT
d_gene: -
j_gene: TRBJ1-1
abundance: once
v_gene: TRBV30

CDR3aa: CASSELGGDEQFF
CDR3nt: TGTGCCAGCAGTGAATTGGGGGGTGATGAGCAGTTCTTC
d_gene: -
j_gene: TRBJ2-1
abundance: few
v_gene: TRBV25-1

CDR3aa: CSVEGGTNYGYTF
CDR3nt: TGCAGCGTTGAAGGAGGGACTAACTATGGCTACACCTTC
d_gene: -
j_gene: TRBJ1-2
abundance: many
v_gene: TRBV29-1

CDR3aa: CAISARPGVGGDEQYF
CDR3nt: TGTGCCATCAGTGCCCGCCCGGGAGTGGGGGGCGACGAGCAGTACTTC
d_gene: -
j_gene: TRBJ2-7
abundance: -
v_gene: TRBV10-3

CDR3aa: CSAPTLENTEAFF
CDR3nt: TGCAGTGCCCCGACATTGGAAAACACTGAAGCTTTCTTT
d_gene: -
j_gene: TRBJ1-1
abundance: -
v_gene: TRBV20-1

CDR3aa: CASSLGTAEQYF
CDR3nt: TGTGCCAGCAGTCTCGGGACGGCCGAGCAGTACTTC
d_gene: -
j_gene: TRBJ2-7
abundance: many
v_gene: TRBV28

CDR3aa: CASSQDKGIPYNEQFF
CDR3nt: TGTGCCAGCAGCCAAGATAAGGGGATACCTTACAATGAGCAGTTCTTC
d_gene: -
j_gene: TRBJ2-1
abundance: few
v_gene: TRBV4-2

CDR3aa: CASIPGGGENTGELFF
CDR3nt: TGTGCCAGCATCCCCGGAGGAGGGGAAAACACCGGGGAGCTGTTTTTT
d_gene: -
j_gene: TRBJ2-2
abundance: few
v_gene: TRBV7-4

CDR3aa: CASSTGGRSNQPQHF
CDR3nt: TGTGCCAGCAGTACAGGGGGTAGGAGCAATCAGCCCCAGCATTTT
d_gene: TRBD1
j_gene: TRBJ1-5
abundance: few
v_gene: TRBV9

CDR3aa: CAIRDRPYNSPLHF
CDR3nt: TGTGCCATAAGAGACAGGCCTTATAATTCACCCCTCCACTTT
d_gene: -
j_gene: TRBJ1-6
abundance: few
v_gene: TRBV28

CDR3aa: CASSLRSSGRWSDEQFF
CDR3nt: TGTGCCAGCAGTTTACGTTCTAGCGGGAGATGGAGCGATGAGCAGTTCTTC
d_gene: TRBD2
j_gene: TRBJ2-1
abundance: -
v_gene: TRBV28

CDR3aa: CASSPKDRPQETQYF
CDR3nt: TGTGCCAGCAGCCCAAAGGACAGGCCACAAGAGACCCAGTACTTC
d_gene: TRBD1
j_gene: TRBJ2-5
abundance: -
v_gene: TRBV3-1

CDR3aa: CASSLGGPNTQYF
CDR3nt: TGTGCCAGCAGCCTTGGGGGGCCTAATACGCAGTATTTT
d_gene: -
j_gene: TRBJ2-3
abundance: -
v_gene: TRBV25-1

CDR3aa: CATSPPSRTGTWVNTEAFF
CDR3nt: TGTGCCACCAGCCCACCCAGTAGGACAGGGACCTGGGTGAACACTGAAGCTTTCTTT
d_gene: TRBD1
j_gene: TRBJ1-1
abundance: -
v_gene: TRBV15

CDR3aa: CASRPFPGQGGSIQYF
CDR3nt: TGTGCCAGCAGACCCTTCCCGGGACAGGGAGGGTCCATTCAGTACTTC
d_gene: TRBD1
j_gene: TRBJ2-4
abundance: -
v_gene: TRBV27

CDR3aa: CASSSREGMRETQYF
CDR3nt: TGTGCCAGCAGCTCCCGGGAGGGAATGAGGGAGACCCAGTACTTC
d_gene: TRBD2
j_gene: TRBJ2-5
abundance: few
v_gene: TRBV5-6

CDR3aa: CASNSGHNTGELFF
CDR3nt: TGCGCCAGCAATAGCGGGCATAACACCGGGGAGCTGTTTTTT
d_gene: TRBD2
j_gene: TRBJ2-2
abundance: few
v_gene: TRBV10-1

CDR3aa: CASSPYTEVEAFF
CDR3nt: TGTGCCAGCAGTCCCTATACCGAGGTAGAAGCTTTCTTT
d_gene: -
j_gene: TRBJ1-1
abundance: many
v_gene: TRBV28

CDR3aa: CASSLLREVYNEQFF
CDR3nt: TGTGCCAGCAGCTTATTACGGGAGGTCTACAATGAGCAGTTCTTC
d_gene: TRBD2
j_gene: TRBJ2-1
abundance: -
v_gene: TRBV7-6

CDR3aa: CASSYPKGTYYEQYF
CDR3nt: TGTGCCAGCAGTTACCCGAAGGGGACTTACTACGAGCAGTACTTC
d_gene: -
j_gene: TRBJ2-7
abundance: -
v_gene: TRBV6-2/TRBV6-3

CDR3aa: CASSLAAAGETQYF
CDR3nt: TGTGCCAGCAGCTTAGCGGCTGCAGGGGAGACCCAGTACTTC
d_gene: -
j_gene: TRBJ2-5
abundance: -
v_gene: TRBV7-8

CDR3aa: CASTRWGREVTGTQYF
CDR3nt: TGTGCCAGCACACGGTGGGGGCGGGAGGTTACGGGGACCCAGTACTTC
d_gene: TRBD2
j_gene: TRBJ2-5
abundance: few
v_gene: TRBV28

CDR3aa: CASGLHNHADF
CDR3nt: TGTGCTAGTGGTTTGCATAATCACGCGGACTTC
d_gene: -
j_gene: TRBJ2-5
abundance: few
v_gene: TRBV12-5

CDR3aa: CASSYSDRLNTEAFF
CDR3nt: TGTGCCAGCAGTTACTCTGACAGGTTGAACACTGAAGCTTTCTTT
d_gene: -
j_gene: TRBJ1-1
abundance: -
v_gene: TRBV6-5

CDR3aa: CASSLPPGAEAFF
CDR3nt: TGTGCCAGCAGCTTACCTCCAGGGGCTGAAGCTTTCTTT
d_gene: -
j_gene: TRBJ1-1
abundance: many
v_gene: TRBV11-2

CDR3aa: CATSRTLSNQPQHF
CDR3nt: TGTGCCACCAGCAGGACACTGAGCAATCAGCCCCAGCATTTT
d_gene: -
j_gene: TRBJ1-5
abundance: -
v_gene: TRBV15

CDR3aa: CASSGDLSSYNEQFF
CDR3nt: TGTGCCAGCAGCGGGGACCTTAGCTCCTACAATGAGCAGTTCTTC
d_gene: -
j_gene: TRBJ2-1
abundance: -
v_gene: TRBV5-6

CDR3aa: CSATGTSGKETQYF
CDR3nt: TGCAGTGCTACCGGGACTAGCGGAAAAGAGACCCAGTACTTC
d_gene: TRBD2
j_gene: TRBJ2-5
abundance: -
v_gene: TRBV20-1

CDR3aa: CASSFTNTEAFF
CDR3nt: TGTGCCAGCAGCTTCACGAACACTGAAGCTTTCTTT
d_gene: -
j_gene: TRBJ1-1
abundance: -
v_gene: TRBV5-4

CDR3aa: CASSFAPPDTQYF
CDR3nt: TGTGCCAGCAGTTTCGCTCCGCCGGATACGCAGTATTTT
d_gene: -
j_gene: TRBJ2-3
abundance: -
v_gene: TRBV12-3/TRBV12-4

CDR3aa: CASSLEGRGETQYF
CDR3nt: TGTGCCAGCAGCTTGGAAGGCAGGGGTGAGACCCAGTACTTC
d_gene: -
j_gene: TRBJ2-5
abundance: few
v_gene: TRBV5-4

CDR3aa: CSARGGGDEQFF
CDR3nt: TGCAGTGCTAGAGGGGGAGGGGATGAGCAGTTCTTC
d_gene: TRBD2
j_gene: TRBJ2-1
abundance: few
v_gene: TRBV20-1

CDR3aa: CASSYGRLAGPYNEQFF
CDR3nt: TGTGCCAGTAGTTACGGTCGGCTAGCGGGACCCTACAATGAGCAGTTCTTC
d_gene: TRBD2
j_gene: TRBJ2-1
abundance: -
v_gene: TRBV19

CDR3aa: CASSEREAKYNEQFF
CDR3nt: TGTGCCAGCAGTGAACGGGAGGCGAAGTACAATGAGCAGTTCTTC
d_gene: TRBD2
j_gene: TRBJ2-1
abundance: few
v_gene: TRBV6-1

CDR3aa: CASSLDSETQYF
CDR3nt: TGTGCCAGCAGCTTAGATAGTGAGACCCAGTACTTC
d_gene: -
j_gene: TRBJ2-5
abundance: few
v_gene: TRBV7-9

CDR3aa: CASSLVSSGHETQYF
CDR3nt: TGTGCCAGCAGTTTAGTGTCTAGCGGGCACGAGACCCAGTACTTC
d_gene: TRBD2
j_gene: TRBJ2-5
abundance: -
v_gene: TRBV28

CDR3aa: CSARVGGPRTFSYNEQFF
CDR3nt: TGCAGTGCTAGAGTGGGAGGTCCTCGGACTTTTTCATACAATGAGCAGTTCTTC
d_gene: -
j_gene: TRBJ2-1
abundance: -
v_gene: TRBV20-1

CDR3aa: CASSTSDRSGLF
CDR3nt: TGTGCCAGCAGCACCTCGGACAGGTCGGGCCTCTTC
d_gene: TRBD1
j_gene: TRBJ2-1
abundance: -
v_gene: TRBV7-9

CDR3aa: CASSFTSSPGLGAQETQYF
CDR3nt: TGTGCCAGCAGTTTCACCTCGTCACCGGGACTAGGGGCCCAAGAGACCCAGTACTTC
d_gene: TRBD2
j_gene: TRBJ2-5
abundance: -
v_gene: TRBV27

CDR3aa: CSASVDSDAPYGYTF
CDR3nt: TGCAGTGCTAGCGTGGACAGCGACGCTCCCTATGGCTACACCTTC
d_gene: -
j_gene: TRBJ1-2
abundance: -
v_gene: TRBV20-1

CDR3aa: CASSRLAVSNTDTQYF
CDR3nt: TGCGCCAGCAGCAGACTAGCGGTATCCAACACAGATACGCAGTATTTT
d_gene: TRBD2
j_gene: TRBJ2-3
abundance: -
v_gene: TRBV4-3

CDR3aa: CASGTAHEQYF
CDR3nt: TGTGCCAGCGGGACCGCTCACGAGCAGTACTTC
d_gene: -
j_gene: TRBJ2-7
abundance: few
v_gene: TRBV6-2/TRBV6-3

CDR3aa: CSAPKGGGSYNEQFF
CDR3nt: TGCAGTGCTCCAAAAGGGGGCGGTTCCTACAATGAGCAGTTCTTC
d_gene: TRBD1
j_gene: TRBJ2-1
abundance: few
v_gene: TRBV20-1

CDR3aa: CASRIDTSSYNEQFF
CDR3nt: TGTGCCAGCAGGATAGACACGAGCTCCTACAATGAGCAGTTCTTC
d_gene: -
j_gene: TRBJ2-1
abundance: -
v_gene: TRBV28

CDR3aa: CASSSWRDNEQFF
CDR3nt: TGTGCCAGCAGCTCCTGGAGAGACAATGAGCAGTTCTTC
d_gene: -
j_gene: TRBJ2-1
abundance: few
v_gene: TRBV11-3

CDR3aa: CASSLQGASEQYF
CDR3nt: TGTGCCAGCAGCCTACAGGGGGCATCCGAGCAGTACTTC
d_gene: TRBD1
j_gene: TRBJ2-7
abundance: many
v_gene: TRBV3-1

CDR3aa: CASRILAGGHNEQFF
CDR3nt: TGTGCCAGTAGGATACTAGCGGGAGGGCACAATGAGCAGTTCTTC
d_gene: TRBD2
j_gene: TRBJ2-1
abundance: -
v_gene: TRBV19